The 6 T cell receptor beta chains listed next were all sequenced from one sample in a study of tumor-infiltrating lymphocytes in primary liver carcinoma. Researchers generated TCR beta cDNA from around 0.55 ug of total RNA, relying on a constant-region primer. Three-round nested multiplex PCR performed with slightly modified ARM-PCR produced the TCR beta libraries. Two initial PCR rounds of about 10 cycles each paired TRBV1-TRBV30 forward primers with a C-beta reverse primer. TCRdb called the multiplex PCR reads again in MiXCR, with one record for every CDR3 protein. The sample has 100,000 or so distinct CDR3 sequences; 55% to 75% are singletons. Between 20 and 30 mg of unsorted bulk tissue served as the source from which RNA and DNA were co-extracted. Sequenced sample: liver tumor tissue from sampling region 5. Regarding subset: tumor region T5, tumor centre. These receptors were taken from a woman aged 55-70 years with primary liver carcinoma and hepatitis B virus infection.

For this clonotype: A junction end diverges from the germline sequence, so it may reflect a read error. The chain carries TRBV11-3 and TRBJ2-2, with 10 bases lining up with TRBD1. The CDR3 is made up of 20 amino acids. CDR1 is SGHNT and CDR2 is YENEEA in the germline V gene. CDR3 residues: CASSLDSTGTGASNTGGLLF. CDR3 DNA: TGTGCCAGCAGCTTAGATTCCACCGGGACAGGGGCCTCGAACACCGGGGGGCTGCTTTTT.

This clonotype has at least ten counts. The J gene is TRBJ1-1, the V gene TRBV5-1; no firm D call. Germline V gives CDR1 SGHRS, CDR2 YFSETQ. V was trimmed by 4 bases and J by 0 bases, leaving 4 bases between them. CDR3 length equals 12 residues. The CDR3 loop is CASSQMNTEAFF. The CDR3, as DNA: TGCGCCAGCAGCCAAATGAACACTGAAGCTTTCTTT.

A remark on this clonotype: This may arise from a read error, as a much more abundant clone is one base away. V and J are TRBV30 and TRBJ1-2; D is uncertain. V was pared by 3 bases and J by 7 bases, with 15 bases between. Germline V gives CDR1 GTSNPN, CDR2 SVGIG (reference sequence). There are 13 residues in the CDR3. The CDR3: CAWRRTGFFGYTF. The CDR3 bases are TGTGCCTGGAGACGGACCGGTTTCTTTGGCTACACCTTC.

This clonotype has more than one count but fewer than ten. A read error may explain this, as a much larger clone is one base away. The V and J genes are TRBV6-1 and TRBJ2-5; D is perhaps TRBD1 (6 bases). CDR1 and CDR2 from the germline V gene are MNHNS and SASEGT. The CDR3 totals 15 residues. Written as DNA, the CDR3 is TGTACCAGCAGTGAATCGGCAGGGGATCAAGAGACCCAGTACTTC. It encodes CTSSESAGDQETQYF.

About this clonotype: The junction and the germline gene differ at one end; a read error may be behind it. The genes are TRBV11-2 and TRBJ2-6; no reliable D call. The CDR3 runs to 17 residues. CDR1 is SGHAT and CDR2 is FQNNGV in the germline V gene. The CDR3 spells CAISSDVSFTGVNVLTF. CDR3 in DNA: TGTGCCATCAGCTCAGATGTAAGTTTCACTGGGGTCAACGTCCTGACTTTC.

About this clonotype itself: As the CDR3 is not closed by the conserved phenylalanine or tryptophan, this likely results from a read error. The V call is TRBV7-9, the J call TRBJ2-3, with 8 bases fitting TRBD2. The CDR3 consists of 15 residues. The germline CDR1 and CDR2 sequences are SEHNR and FQNEAQ (reference sequence). J lost 5 bases, V lost 2 bases, and 6 bases had no gene match. Here the CDR3 DNA reads TGTGCCAGCAGCTTACCGGGTAGCGGGATAGATACGCAGTATTCT. This gives the protein CASSLPGSGIDTQYS.